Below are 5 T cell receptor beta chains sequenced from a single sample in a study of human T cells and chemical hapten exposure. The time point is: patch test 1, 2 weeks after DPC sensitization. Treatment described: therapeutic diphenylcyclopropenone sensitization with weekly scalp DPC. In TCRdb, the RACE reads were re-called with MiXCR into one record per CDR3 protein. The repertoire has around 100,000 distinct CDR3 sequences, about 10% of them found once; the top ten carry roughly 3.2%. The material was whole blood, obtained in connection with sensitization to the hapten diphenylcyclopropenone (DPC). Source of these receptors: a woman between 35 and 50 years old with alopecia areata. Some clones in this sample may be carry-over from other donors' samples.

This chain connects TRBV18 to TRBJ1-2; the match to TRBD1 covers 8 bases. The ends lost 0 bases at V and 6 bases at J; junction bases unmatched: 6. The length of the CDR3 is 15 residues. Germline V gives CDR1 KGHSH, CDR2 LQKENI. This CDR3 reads CASSPPDRAYDGYTF. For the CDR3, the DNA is TGTGCCAGCTCACCACCGGACAGGGCGTATGATGGCTACACCTTC.

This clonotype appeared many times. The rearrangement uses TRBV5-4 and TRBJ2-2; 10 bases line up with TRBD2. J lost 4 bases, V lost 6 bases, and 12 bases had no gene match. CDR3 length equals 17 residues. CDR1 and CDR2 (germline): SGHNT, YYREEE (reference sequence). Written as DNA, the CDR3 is TGTGCCAGCAAGGTTCTAGCGGGGGCCCCGGGCACCGGGGAGCTGTTTTTT. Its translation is CASKVLAGAPGTGELFF.

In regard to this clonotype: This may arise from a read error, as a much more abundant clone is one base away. The DNA of the CDR3 is TGTGCCTGCAGTTTTCCCCTAGCCAAAAACATTCAGTACTTC. It encodes CACSFPLAKNIQYF. The V and J genes are TRBV12-3 or TRBV12-4 and TRBJ2-4; unclear D gene. This CDR3 region has 14 residues.

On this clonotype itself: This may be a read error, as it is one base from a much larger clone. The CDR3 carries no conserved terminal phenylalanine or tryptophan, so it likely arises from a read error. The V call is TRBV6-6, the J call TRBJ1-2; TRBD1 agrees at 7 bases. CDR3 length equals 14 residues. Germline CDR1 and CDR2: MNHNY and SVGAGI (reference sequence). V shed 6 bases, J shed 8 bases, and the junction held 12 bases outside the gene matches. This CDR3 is CASSRDSVLFGYTY. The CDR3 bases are TGTGCCAGCAGCCGGGACAGCGTACTCTTCGGCTACACCTAC.

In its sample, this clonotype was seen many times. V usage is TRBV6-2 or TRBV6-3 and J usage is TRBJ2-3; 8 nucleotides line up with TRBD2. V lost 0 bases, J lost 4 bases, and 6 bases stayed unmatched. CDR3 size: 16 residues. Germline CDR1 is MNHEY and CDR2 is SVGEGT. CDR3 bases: TGTGCCAGCAGTTACTCCAGCGGGAGTGGGCCAGATACGCAGTATTTT. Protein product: CASSYSSGSGPDTQYF.